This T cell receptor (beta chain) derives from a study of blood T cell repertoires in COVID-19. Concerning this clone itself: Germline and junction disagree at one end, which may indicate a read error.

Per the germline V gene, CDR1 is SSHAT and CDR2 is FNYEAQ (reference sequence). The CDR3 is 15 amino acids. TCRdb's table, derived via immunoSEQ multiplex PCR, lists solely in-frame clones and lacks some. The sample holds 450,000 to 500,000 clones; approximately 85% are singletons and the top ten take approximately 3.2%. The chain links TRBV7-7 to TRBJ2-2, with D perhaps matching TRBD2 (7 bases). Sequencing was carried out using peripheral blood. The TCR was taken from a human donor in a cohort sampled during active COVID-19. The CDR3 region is CASSSGGLRTGELFF. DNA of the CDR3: TGTGCTAGCAGCTCGGGGGGCTTGAGGACCGGGGAGCTGTTTTTT.